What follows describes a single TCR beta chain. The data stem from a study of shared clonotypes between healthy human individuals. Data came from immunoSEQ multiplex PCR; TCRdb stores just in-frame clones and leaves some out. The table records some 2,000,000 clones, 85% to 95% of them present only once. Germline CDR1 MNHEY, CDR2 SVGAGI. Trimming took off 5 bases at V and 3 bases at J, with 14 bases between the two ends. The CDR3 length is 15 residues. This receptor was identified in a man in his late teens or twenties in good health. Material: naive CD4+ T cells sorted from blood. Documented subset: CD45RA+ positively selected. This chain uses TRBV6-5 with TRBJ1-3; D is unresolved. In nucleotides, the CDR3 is TGTGCCAGCAGTCCCATAGACAAGATTGGAAACACCATATATTTT. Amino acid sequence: CASSPIDKIGNTIYF.